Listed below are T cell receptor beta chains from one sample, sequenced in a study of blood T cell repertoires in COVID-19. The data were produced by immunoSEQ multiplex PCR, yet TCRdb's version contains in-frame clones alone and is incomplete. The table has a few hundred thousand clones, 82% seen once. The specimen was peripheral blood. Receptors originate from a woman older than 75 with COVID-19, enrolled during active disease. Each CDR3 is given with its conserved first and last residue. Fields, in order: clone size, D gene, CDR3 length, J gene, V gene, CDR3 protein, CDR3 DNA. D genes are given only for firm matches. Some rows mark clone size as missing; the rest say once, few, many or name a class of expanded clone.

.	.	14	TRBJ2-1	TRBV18	CASSQAGAANEQFF	TGTGCCAGCTCACAAGCAGGGGCCGCAAATGAGCAGTTCTTC
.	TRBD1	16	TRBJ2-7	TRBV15	CATSRDRSQGAYEQYF	TGTGCCACCAGCAGAGATAGATCCCAGGGGGCTTACGAGCAGTACTTC
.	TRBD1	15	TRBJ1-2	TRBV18	CASSPATGGAGGYTF	TGTGCCAGCTCACCGGCTACAGGGGGCGCAGGTGGCTACACCTTC
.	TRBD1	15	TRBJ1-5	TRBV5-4	CASSLDRGRNQPQHF	TGTGCCAGCAGCCTTGACAGGGGAAGAAATCAGCCCCAGCATTTT
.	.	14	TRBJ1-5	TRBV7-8	CASSSQGGNQPQHF	TGTGCCAGCAGCTCACAGGGAGGCAATCAGCCCCAGCATTTT
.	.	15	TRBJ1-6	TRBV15	CATSREGSLGSPLHF	TGTGCCACCAGCAGAGAGGGTTCCCTGGGCTCACCCCTCCACTTT
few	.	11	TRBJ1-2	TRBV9	CASSVGGGYTF	TGTGCCAGCAGCGTAGGGGGCGGCTACACCTTC
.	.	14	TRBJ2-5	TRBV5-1	CASSLGGKEETQYF	TGCGCCAGCAGCTTGGGAGGTAAAGAAGAGACCCAGTACTTC
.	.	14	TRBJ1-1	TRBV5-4	CASSPTGPNTEAFF	TGTGCCAGCAGCCCGACAGGACCGAACACTGAAGCTTTCTTT
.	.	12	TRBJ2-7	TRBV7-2	CASSLNPIEQYF	TGTGCCAGCAGCCTAAACCCCATCGAGCAGTACTTC
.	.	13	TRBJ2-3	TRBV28	CATRDSSTDTQYF	TGTGCCACGAGGGACTCTAGCACAGATACGCAGTATTTT
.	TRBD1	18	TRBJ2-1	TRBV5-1	CASSLDEGATGTYNEQFF	TGCGCCAGCAGCTTGGACGAAGGGGCGACAGGGACCTACAATGAGCAGTTCTTC
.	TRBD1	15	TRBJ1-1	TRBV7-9	CASSPHRDSNTEAFF	TGTGCCAGCAGCCCCCACCGGGACAGCAACACTGAAGCTTTCTTT
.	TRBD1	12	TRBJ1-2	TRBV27	CASRVRQGGYTF	TGTGCCAGCAGAGTACGACAGGGGGGCTACACCTTC
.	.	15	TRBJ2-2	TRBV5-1	CASSPGTPFTGELFF	TGCGCCAGCAGCCCGGGGACTCCCTTCACCGGGGAGCTGTTTTTT
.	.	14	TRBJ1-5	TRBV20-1	CSASQQYSNQPQHF	TGCAGTGCTAGTCAACAGTATAGCAATCAGCCCCAGCATTTT
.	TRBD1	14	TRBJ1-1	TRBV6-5	CASTWAGGSTEAFF	TGTGCCAGCACATGGGCAGGGGGGTCCACTGAAGCTTTCTTT
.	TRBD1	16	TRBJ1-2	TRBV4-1	CASSQEGTGSFYGYTF	TGCGCCAGCAGCCAAGAGGGGACAGGGTCCTTCTATGGCTACACCTTC
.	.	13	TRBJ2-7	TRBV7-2	CASSLVGGLEQYF	TGTGCCAGCAGCTTAGTCGGGGGTCTCGAGCAGTACTTC
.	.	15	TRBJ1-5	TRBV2	CASKRAKGSNQPQHF	TGTGCCAGCAAAAGGGCAAAGGGGAGCAATCAGCCCCAGCATTTT
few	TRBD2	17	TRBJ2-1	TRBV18	CASSPILAGGPGGEQFF	TGTGCCAGCTCGCCTATACTAGCGGGAGGGCCAGGAGGTGAGCAGTTCTTC
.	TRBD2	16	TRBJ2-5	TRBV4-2	CASSRFSGGPQETQYF	TGTGCCAGCAGCCGGTTTAGCGGGGGTCCCCAAGAGACCCAGTACTTC
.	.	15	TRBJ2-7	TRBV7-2	CASSLDSGSTYEQYF	TGTGCCAGCAGCTTAGACAGCGGGTCCACCTACGAGCAGTACTTC
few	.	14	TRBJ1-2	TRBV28	CASTISGRPRGYTF	TGTGCCAGCACCATCTCGGGGAGGCCTCGGGGCTACACCTTC
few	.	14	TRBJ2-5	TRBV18	CASSPTLLRETQYF	TGTGCCAGCTCTCCTACCCTTCTACGAGAGACCCAGTACTTC
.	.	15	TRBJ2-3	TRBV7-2	CASSPGGSGTDTQYF	TGTGCCAGCAGCCCCGGGGGTAGCGGCACAGATACGCAGTATTTT
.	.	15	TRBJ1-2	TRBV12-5	CASGLANRASYGYTF	TGTGCTAGTGGTTTGGCGAACAGGGCCTCCTATGGCTACACCTTC
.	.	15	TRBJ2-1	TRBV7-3	CASSLDGSRYNEQFF	TGTGCCAGCAGCTTAGACGGGAGCCGCTACAATGAGCAGTTCTTC
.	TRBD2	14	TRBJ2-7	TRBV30	CAWSAGGSLYEQYF	TGTGCCTGGAGCGCGGGAGGTTCTCTGTACGAGCAGTACTTC
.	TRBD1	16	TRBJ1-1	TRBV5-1	CASTSGTGARNTEAFF	TGCGCCAGCACCTCCGGGACAGGGGCTCGGAACACTGAAGCTTTCTTT
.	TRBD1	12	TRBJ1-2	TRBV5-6	CAGSHRDSGYTF	TGTGCCGGCAGCCACCGGGACAGTGGCTACACCTTC
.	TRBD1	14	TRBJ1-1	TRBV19	CASSISRGLAEAFF	TGTGCCAGTAGTATAAGCAGGGGGCTCGCTGAAGCTTTCTTT
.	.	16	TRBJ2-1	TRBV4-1	CASSTRGSGTYNEQFF	TGCGCCAGCAGCACCAGGGGAAGCGGAACCTACAATGAGCAGTTCTTC
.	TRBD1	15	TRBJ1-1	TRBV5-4	CASSRDSGTGLEAFF	TGTGCCAGCAGTCGGGATTCCGGGACAGGCCTTGAAGCTTTCTTT
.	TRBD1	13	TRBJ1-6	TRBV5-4	CASSLQDRADLQF	TGTGCCAGCAGCCTACAGGACAGGGCGGATCTCCAATTT